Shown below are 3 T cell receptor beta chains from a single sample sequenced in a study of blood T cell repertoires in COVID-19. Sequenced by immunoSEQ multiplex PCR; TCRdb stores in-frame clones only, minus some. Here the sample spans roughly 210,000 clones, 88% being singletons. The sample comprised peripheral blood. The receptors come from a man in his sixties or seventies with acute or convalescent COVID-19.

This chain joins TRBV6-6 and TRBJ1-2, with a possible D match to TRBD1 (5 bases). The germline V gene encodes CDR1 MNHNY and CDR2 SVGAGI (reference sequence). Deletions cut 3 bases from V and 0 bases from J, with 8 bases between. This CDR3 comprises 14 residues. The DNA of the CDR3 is TGTGCCAGCAGTTATGACAGTACTAACTATGGCTACACCTTC. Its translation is CASSYDSTNYGYTF.

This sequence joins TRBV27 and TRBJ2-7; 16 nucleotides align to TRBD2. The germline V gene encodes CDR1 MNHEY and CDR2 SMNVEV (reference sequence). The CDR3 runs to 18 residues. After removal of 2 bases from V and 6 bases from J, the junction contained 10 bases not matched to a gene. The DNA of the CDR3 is TGTGCCAGCAGTTTAGTCCCTGGGACTAGCGGGAGGGCGCGCGAGCAGTACTTC. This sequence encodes CASSLVPGTSGRAREQYF.

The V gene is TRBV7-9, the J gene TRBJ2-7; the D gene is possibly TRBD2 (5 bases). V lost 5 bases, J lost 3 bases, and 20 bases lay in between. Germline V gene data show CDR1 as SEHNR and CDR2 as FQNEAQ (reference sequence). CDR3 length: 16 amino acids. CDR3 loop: CASSQGGVTTIYEQYF. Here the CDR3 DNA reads TGTGCCAGCAGCCAAGGTGGCGTGACTACTATCTACGAGCAGTACTTC.